Listed here are 32 T cell receptor beta chains from one sample, sequenced in a study of cytomegalovirus exposure and HLA in healthy donors. In the PCR, 60 Vbeta and 13 Jbeta primers were used. Some clones are missing from TCRdb's copy, which holds only in-frame ones; the method was immunoSEQ multiplex PCR. The sample holds approximately 210,000 clones, approximately 80% seen once. The sequencing input was PBMCs. These receptors were collected from a woman in her thirties or forties in good health and CMV-seronegative.

This chain uses TRBV27 with TRBJ2-3; 7 bases map to TRBD2. The CDR3 extends over 16 amino acids. The germline gives CDR1 MNHEY, CDR2 SMNVEV (reference sequence). Losses at the gene ends were 7 bases for V and 3 bases for J; bases not matched to a gene: 13. The CDR3 is CASTQWGEGPTDTQYF. The CDR3 nucleotides are TGTGCCAGCACCCAGTGGGGGGAGGGCCCGACAGATACGCAGTATTTT.

The genes are TRBV4-3 and TRBJ2-1; 7 bases agree with TRBD1. This CDR3 has 16 residues. Germline V lookup: CDR1 LGHNA, CDR2 YSLEER. Trimming cost V 2 bases and J 7 bases; bases outside gene matches: 11. CDR3 DNA: TGCGCCAGCAGCCAACAGACAGGGCTTGCTCTGAATGAGCAGTTCTTC. Translated: CASSQQTGLALNEQFF.

This chain uses TRBV11-3 with TRBJ1-1, with D perhaps TRBD1 (5 bases). V lost 5 bases and J lost 10, with 17 bases in between. From germline, CDR1 is SGHNT and CDR2 YENEEA. This CDR3 is built from 13 residues. The CDR3 region has the DNA TGTGCCAGCAGCCCTAGGGCAGGGCCTGTAGCTTTCTTT. Translation: CASSPRAGPVAFF.

A remark on this clone: At the DNA level, this CDR3 is encoded by other sequences in the same sample as well. The chain joins TRBV13 to TRBJ2-3; 7 bases map to TRBD2. The CDR3 covers 15 residues. V was clipped by 5 bases and J by 0 bases; unmatched bases: 5. The V gene's germline CDR1 is PRHDT and CDR2 FYEKMQ (reference sequence). The CDR3 DNA reads TGTGCCAGCAGCGGCACTAGCGCCAGCACAGATACGCAGTATTTT. Amino acid sequence: CASSGTSASTDTQYF.

The chain uses TRBV2 and TRBJ1-2; D is ambiguous. CDR1 is SNHLY, CDR2 FYNNEI, per germline. This CDR3 has 12 residues. The germline V and J ends were trimmed by 6 bases and 8 bases, with 13 bases remaining between them. The CDR3: CASSVNQRGYTF. For the CDR3, the DNA is TGTGCCAGCAGCGTAAATCAACGGGGCTACACCTTC.

The rearrangement links TRBV7-9 to TRBJ2-1; TRBD2 agrees at 11 bases. The CDR3 extends over 15 amino acids. Germline assignment: CDR1 SEHNR and CDR2 FQNEAQ (reference sequence). Trimming at V came to 4 bases and at J to 10 bases, leaving 9 bases not matched to a gene. In DNA form, the CDR3 reads TGTGCCAGCAGCTCGACTAGCGGGAACGTGGGCGAGCAGTTCTTC. As protein: CASSSTSGNVGEQFF. Variable domain in full (rest from reference TRBV7-9 and TRBJ2-1): DTGVSQNPRHKITKRGQNVTFRCDPISEHNRLYWYRQTLGQGPEFLTYFQNEAQLEKSRLLSDRFSAERPKGSFSTLEIQRTEQGDSAMYLCASSSTSGNVGEQFFGPGTRLTVL.

The chain combines TRBV30 with TRBJ1-2; 9 bases align to TRBD1. Per germline, CDR1 GTSNPN and CDR2 SVGIG (reference sequence). After removal of 2 bases from V and 4 bases from J, the junction contained 5 bases not matched to a gene. This CDR3 is built from 14 residues. CDR3 residues: CAWSPTGGGYGYTF. CDR3 coding DNA: TGTGCCTGGAGTCCGACAGGGGGAGGCTATGGCTACACCTTC. The variable domain in full, completed from reference TRBV30 and TRBJ1-2, reads SQTIHQWPATLVQPVGSPLSLECTVEGTSNPNLYWYRQAAGRGLQLLFYSVGIGQISSEVPQNLSASRPQDRQFILSSKKLLLSDSGFYLCAWSPTGGGYGYTFGSGTRLTVV.

The chain joins TRBV7-2 to TRBJ2-2; maybe TRBD1 (5 bases). CDR1 and CDR2 (germline): SGHTA, FQGNSA. CDR3 length: 12 amino acids. The V and J ends lost 4 bases and 6 bases respectively, with 6 bases between them. CDR3 protein: CASSYRSGELFF. The CDR3 region has the DNA TGTGCCAGCAGCTACAGGTCCGGGGAGCTGTTTTTT.

J is TRBJ2-7 and V is TRBV25-1, with a tentative D call TRBD1 (6 bases). CDR1 MGHDK and CDR2 SYGVNS come from the germline V gene. This CDR3 is built from 12 residues. Trimming shortened V by 5 bases and J by 5 bases, and 10 bases separated the two germline ends. CDR3 DNA sequence: TGTGCCAGCAGTAAACAGGGTCACGAGCAGTACGTC. Its protein product is CASSKQGHEQYV.

The CDR3 here is CSAVGGGQETQYF. The DNA for the CDR3 is TGCAGCGCCGTGGGGGGAGGTCAAGAGACCCAGTACTTC. The chain couples TRBV29-1 to TRBJ2-5, with D tentatively TRBD2 (6 bases). V was clipped by 7 bases and J by 2 bases, with 14 bases between them. The CDR3 consists of 13 residues. Germline CDR1 reads SQVTM; CDR2 reads ANQGSEA.

This clone is a singleton in its sample. The chain carries TRBV5-6 and TRBJ1-4, with D possibly being TRBD1 (5 bases). The CDR3 spans 13 residues. Germline loops: CDR1 SGHDT, CDR2 YYEEEE. Between the trimmed V and J ends, which lost 1 base and 11 bases, there was a span of 12 bases. The CDR3 loop is CASSLPTAGKLFF. The CDR3 DNA reads as TGTGCCAGCAGCTTGCCGACAGCCGGTAAACTGTTTTTT.

In this sample, this clone turned up a few times. The chain employs TRBV10-3 and TRBJ2-2; 8 bases fit TRBD2. Losses at the gene ends were 5 bases for V and 6 bases for J; bases not matched to a gene: 8. The germline CDR1 and CDR2 sequences are ENHRY and SYGVKD. This CDR3 region has 15 residues. The CDR3 region has the DNA TGTGCCATCAGTTCCGGACTAGCCGGGGCCGGGGAGCTGTTTTTT. It encodes CAISSGLAGAGELFF.

The rearrangement uses TRBV18 and TRBJ1-1; 11 bases map to TRBD1. The CDR3 sequence is 15 residues long. The V and J ends lost 5 bases and 3 bases, in that order; junction bases with no gene match: 5. The germline CDR1 and CDR2 sequences are KGHSH and LQKENI. CDR3 region: CASSGQGAADTEAFF. As DNA, the CDR3 is TGTGCCAGCTCAGGACAGGGGGCCGCGGACACTGAAGCTTTCTTT.

The J gene is TRBJ2-3, the V gene TRBV11-3; 8 bases are shared with TRBD2. The V segment lost 2 bases and the J segment 0 bases; nucleotides outside the gene matches: 4. Germline V gene data show CDR1 as SGHNT and CDR2 as YENEEA. This CDR3 has 16 residues. The CDR3 region is CASSLIPGGSTDTQYF. The DNA of the CDR3 is TGTGCCAGCAGCTTAATCCCGGGAGGGAGCACAGATACGCAGTATTTT.

The V call is TRBV19, the J call TRBJ1-1; D ambiguous. The ends were cut back, 4 bases at V and 2 bases at J, with 8 bases in the middle. CDR1 is LNHDA and CDR2 is SQIVND in the germline V gene (reference sequence). This CDR3 comprises 13 residues. The CDR3 nucleotides are TGTGCCAGTAGTACTCAGAAAAACACTGAAGCTTTCTTT. Amino acid sequence: CASSTQKNTEAFF.

V usage is TRBV14 and J usage is TRBJ1-5; perhaps TRBD1 as D (5 bases). The CDR3 is 15 amino acids. The V end lost 1 base, the J end lost 0 bases, and 7 bases lay between the germline ends. Looked up from germline, CDR1 is SGHDN and CDR2 is FVKESK. The chain's CDR3 is CASSQGGGSNQPQHF. In DNA, the CDR3 is TGTGCCAGCAGCCAAGGGGGGGGTAGCAATCAGCCCCAGCATTTT.

This clone was observed a few times. The rearrangement links TRBV19 to TRBJ1-2; possibly TRBD1 for D (5 bases). Germline CDR1 is LNHDA and CDR2 is SQIVND (reference sequence). Trimming left V 6 bases short and J 4 bases short, with 15 bases between. This CDR3 comprises 14 residues. The CDR3 reads CASRGDQSGYGYTF. The DNA for the CDR3 is TGTGCCAGTAGAGGGGATCAGTCCGGCTATGGCTACACCTTC.

The chain carries TRBV29-1 and TRBJ2-7, with D unclear. Deletions cut 6 bases from V and 0 bases from J, with 9 bases between. Germline V gene sequence: CDR1 SQVTM, CDR2 ANQGSEA. The CDR3 is made up of 12 amino acids. The CDR3 DNA follows: TGCAGCGTCGTCCTAACCTCCTACGAGCAGTACTTC. Translating it yields CSVVLTSYEQYF.

The chain has TRBV6-6 and TRBJ1-5, with 8 nucleotides matching TRBD1. CDR1 MNHNY and CDR2 SVGAGI come from the germline V gene (reference sequence). J lost 8 bases, V lost 6 bases, and 15 bases had no gene match. This CDR3 has 16 residues. The CDR3, as DNA: TGTGCCAGCAGACAAACGGACAGGGTATCTGGGGAGCCCCAGCATTTT. Its translation is CASRQTDRVSGEPQHF.

The chain links TRBV6-6 to TRBJ1-3, with TRBD1 matching over 7 bases. The CDR3 spans 15 residues. The trim removed 7 bases at V and 0 bases at J, leaving 6 bases unmatched. Germline values: CDR1 MNHNY, CDR2 SVGAGI (reference sequence). CDR3 DNA sequence: TGTGCCAGCATTGGGGGGACAGACTCTGGAAACACCATATATTTT. Protein: CASIGGTDSGNTIYF.

This chain joins TRBV14 and TRBJ1-1; D gene uncertain. The V end lost 5 bases, the J end lost 0 bases, and 7 bases lay between the germline ends. The CDR3 is 13 residues long. CDR1 and CDR2 (germline): SGHDN, FVKESK. The CDR3 bases are TGTGCCAGCAGCTCACACGTGAACACTGAAGCTTTCTTT. Translated, it gives CASSSHVNTEAFF.

The V gene is TRBV5-6, the J gene TRBJ1-4, with a weak D call TRBD1 (6 bases). CDR1 is SGHDT, CDR2 YYEEEE, per germline. This CDR3 is 16 amino acids long. The V end lost 0 bases, the J end lost 4 bases, and 13 bases lay between the germline ends. CDR3 region: CASSLGTGRYNEKLFF. Here the CDR3 DNA reads TGTGCCAGCAGCTTGGGCACAGGGAGATATAATGAAAAACTGTTTTTT. The entire variable domain, with the rest obtained from reference TRBV5-6 and TRBJ1-4, is as follows: DAGVTQSPTHLIKTRGQQVTLRCSPKSGHDTVSWYQQALGQGPQFIFQYYEEEERQRGNFPDRFSGHQFPNYSSELNVNALLLGDSALYLCASSLGTGRYNEKLFFGSGTQLSVL.

The sample holds a few counts of this clone. This chain connects TRBV7-3 to TRBJ2-5, with TRBD1 identical over 10 bases. V was pared by 5 bases and J by 4 bases, with 4 bases of the junction left unmatched. Germline loops: CDR1 SGHTA, CDR2 FQGTGA. This CDR3 is 14 amino acids long. For the CDR3, the DNA is TGTGCCAGCAGCGGACAGGGGGGGACAGAGACCCAGTACTTC. It is translated as CASSGQGGTETQYF.

This clone was picked up a small number of times. The chain is built from TRBV27 and TRBJ2-1; TRBD2 agrees at 7 bases. This CDR3 has 16 residues. V gave up 5 bases and J gave up 4 bases; unmatched junction bases: 11. Germline V gives CDR1 MNHEY, CDR2 SMNVEV (reference sequence). The CDR3 region has the DNA TGTGCCAGCAGTCTTTCCTCGGGGCGGGAGTACAATGAGCAGTTCTTC. This sequence encodes CASSLSSGREYNEQFF.

V gene TRBV7-8 combines with J gene TRBJ1-1, with no clear D. Between the trimmed V and J ends, which lost 1 base and 4 bases, there was a span of 16 bases. The CDR3 is 16 amino acids. Germline values: CDR1 SGHVS, CDR2 FQNEAQ. The chain's CDR3 is CASSLGGRRAGTEAFF. CDR3 bases: TGTGCCAGCAGCTTAGGAGGCAGACGAGCGGGCACTGAAGCTTTCTTT.

V is TRBV19 and J is TRBJ1-2, with 7 bases identical to TRBD1. With 7 bases clipped from V and 4 bases from J, the junction kept 12 bases outside the gene matches. Germline values: CDR1 LNHDA, CDR2 SQIVND (reference sequence). The CDR3 spans 15 residues. In DNA form, the CDR3 reads TGTGCCAGTACTATCGGGAGACAGGGTACCTATGGCTACACCTTC. This encodes CASTIGRQGTYGYTF.

For the CDR3, the DNA is TGTGCCAGCAGCCCGGGACTAGCGGGAGAAAATTCGTGGAATGAGCAGTTCTTC. This translates into CASSPGLAGENSWNEQFF. The chain combines TRBV5-6 with TRBJ2-1; TRBD2 agrees at 14 bases. The CDR3 runs to 18 residues. The germline V gene encodes CDR1 SGHDT and CDR2 YYEEEE. V lost 4 bases to trimming and J lost 7 bases; unmatched junction nucleotides: 13.

A single count supports this clone. The chain links TRBV29-1 to TRBJ2-3, with 10 bases fitting TRBD1. Looked up from germline, CDR1 is SQVTM and CDR2 is ANQGSEA. Trimming took 3 bases from V and 6 from J; bases not matched to a gene: 6. CDR3 size: 14 residues. Written as DNA, the CDR3 is TGCAGCGTTGACTGGGACAGGGGTACCGATACGCAGTATTTT. It codes for CSVDWDRGTDTQYF.

V and J are TRBV18 and TRBJ1-3; 11 bases fit TRBD1. J gave up 0 bases and V 8 bases, and 6 bases lay outside the gene matches. The V gene's germline CDR1 is KGHSH and CDR2 LQKENI. CDR3 length: 16 residues. CDR3 in DNA: TGTGCCAGCCCAGGACAGGGGGCGGCCTCTGGAAACACCATATATTTT. It specifies CASPGQGAASGNTIYF.

This clone was seen a few times. This chain connects TRBV11-2 to TRBJ2-1; 7 bases match TRBD1. This CDR3 has 14 residues. CDR1 SGHAT and CDR2 FQNNGV come from the germline V gene. V shed 5 bases, J shed 8 bases, and the junction held 9 bases outside the gene matches. The CDR3 spells CASSDRQGIYEQFF. CDR3 nucleotides: TGTGCCAGCAGCGACCGACAGGGTATCTATGAGCAGTTCTTC.

This chain uses TRBV7-9 with TRBJ2-7; TRBD2 is a possible D gene (6 bases). CDR3 length: 12 amino acids. Trimming removed 10 bases from V and 5 bases from J, with 15 bases in between. CDR1 and CDR2 (germline): SEHNR, FQNEAQ (reference sequence). The CDR3 sequence: CAISWRGHEQYV. In DNA, the CDR3 is TGTGCCATCTCATGGAGGGGCCACGAGCAGTACGTC.

This clone occurred a few times. The chain carries TRBV2 and TRBJ1-1; 8 nucleotides align to TRBD1. CDR1 SNHLY and CDR2 FYNNEI come from the germline V gene. The length of the CDR3 is 14 residues. V trimming: 5 bases; J trimming: 1 base; junction bases outside the gene matches: 3. CDR3 residues: CASSWDRTNTEAFF. For the CDR3, the DNA is TGTGCCAGCAGTTGGGACAGGACGAACACTGAAGCTTTCTTT.